The 4 T cell receptor beta chains presented below share a single source sample, sequenced in a study of cytomegalovirus exposure and HLA in healthy donors. Primers: 60 Vbeta forward and 13 Jbeta reverse. Libraries were prepared by immunoSEQ multiplex PCR; TCRdb keeps only in-frame clonotypes and omits some of them. The data hold 90,000 to 120,000 clones, with about four fifths observed a single time. Source material: PBMCs. The receptor source for this set is a man younger than 45 in good health and CMV-seropositive.

The chain carries TRBV4-1 and TRBJ2-5; the D gene is possibly TRBD2 (7 bases). TRBJ2-7 matches the DNA end more closely, so the J call is doubtful. The CDR3 extends over 16 amino acids. Germline lookup yields CDR1 MGHRA and CDR2 YSYEKL. The CDR3 nucleotides are TGCGCCAGCAGCCAACCTCTCCGGGGGGCAGACCACGAGCAGTACTTC. It codes for CASSQPLRGADHEQYF.

This clone is a singleton in its sample. V is TRBV7-9 and J is TRBJ2-5, with 14 bases matching TRBD2. V was pared by 4 bases and J by 3 bases, with 1 base of the junction left unmatched. Germline V gives CDR1 SEHNR, CDR2 FQNEAQ (reference sequence). The CDR3 has 15 amino acids. CDR3 region: CASSSTSGGEETQYF. In nucleotides, the CDR3 is TGTGCCAGCAGCTCGACTAGCGGGGGGGAAGAGACCCAGTACTTC.

This clone has a handful of counts. The chain combines TRBV19 with TRBJ1-1; D might be TRBD1 (6 bases). Trimming removed 4 bases at V and 5 bases at J, with 8 bases between. The length of the CDR3 is 12 residues. Germline loops: CDR1 LNHDA, CDR2 SQIVND (reference sequence). CDR3 amino acids: CASSTQGTEAFF. As DNA, the CDR3 is TGTGCCAGTAGTACCCAGGGGACTGAAGCTTTCTTT. The entire variable domain, with the rest obtained from reference TRBV19 and TRBJ1-1, is as follows: DGGITQSPKYLFRKEGQNVTLSCEQNLNHDAMYWYRQDPGQGLRLIYYSQIVNDFQKGDIAEGYSVSREKKESFPLTVTSAQKNPTAFYLCASSTQGTEAFFGQGTRLTVV.

This clone occurred once. The rearrangement uses TRBV4-2 and TRBJ2-1; 10 nucleotides line up with TRBD2. The CDR3 spans 15 residues. Germline lookup yields CDR1 LGHNA and CDR2 YNFKEQ. The ends lost 5 bases at V and 9 bases at J; junction bases unmatched: 10. DNA of the CDR3: TGTGCCAGCAGCGTCAAAAGCGGGGGGGCCGTTGAGCAGTTCTTC. This encodes CASSVKSGGAVEQFF.